A selection of T cell receptor beta chains follows, all from one sample in a study of blood T cell repertoires in COVID-19. Sequencing was performed with immunoSEQ multiplex PCR; in TCRdb, only in-frame clones are kept and a portion is missing. The sample shows 200,000 to 250,000 clones, about nine tenths of them seen only once. Input material: peripheral blood. The receptors derive from a man aged 30 to 39 with COVID-19, enrolled during active disease. CDR3s include the opening cysteine and the closing phenylalanine or tryptophan. A D gene is named only where the DNA matches it firmly. Not all rows give a size; the values are once, few, many and, for expanded clones, a class.

j_call: TRBJ2-7
d_call: TRBD1
cdr3_length: 14
clone_size: -
v_call: TRBV18
cdr3_nt: TGTGCCAGCTCACCCGGGACAGCTACCTACGAGCAGTACTTC
cdr3_aa: CASSPGTATYEQYF

j_call: TRBJ2-3
d_call: TRBD2
cdr3_length: 15
clone_size: -
v_call: TRBV9
cdr3_nt: TGTGCCAGCAGCTCCAGCGGGGGGGCAACAGATACGCAGTATTTT
cdr3_aa: CASSSSGGATDTQYF

j_call: TRBJ2-2
d_call: TRBD2
cdr3_length: 17
clone_size: -
v_call: TRBV19
cdr3_nt: TGTGCCAGTAGTATGCCTAGCGGGGGGGAGAACACCGGGGAGCTGTTTTTT
cdr3_aa: CASSMPSGGENTGELFF

j_call: TRBJ1-1
d_call: -
cdr3_length: 14
clone_size: -
v_call: TRBV4-1
cdr3_nt: TGCGCCAGCAGCCAAGAGACACCCGGCGGGGGAGCTTTCTTT
cdr3_aa: CASSQETPGGGAFF

j_call: TRBJ2-1
d_call: -
cdr3_length: 13
clone_size: -
v_call: TRBV24-1
cdr3_nt: TGTGCCACCAGCCAGAGGGCGGTGGATGAGCAGTTCTTC
cdr3_aa: CATSQRAVDEQFF

j_call: TRBJ2-1
d_call: TRBD2
cdr3_length: 15
clone_size: -
v_call: TRBV10-2
cdr3_nt: TGCGCCACCCTATCCGGGACTAGCGGATACAATGAGCAGTTCTTC
cdr3_aa: CATLSGTSGYNEQFF

j_call: TRBJ1-1
d_call: -
cdr3_length: 16
clone_size: -
v_call: TRBV5-5
cdr3_nt: TGTGCCAGCAGGATACCCGGGTCTAGAGCGAACACTGAAGCTTTCTTT
cdr3_aa: CASRIPGSRANTEAFF

j_call: TRBJ2-2
d_call: -
cdr3_length: 13
clone_size: -
v_call: TRBV12-3/TRBV12-4
cdr3_nt: TGTGCCAGCAGTTTACCGGGAACCGGGGAGCTGTTTTTT
cdr3_aa: CASSLPGTGELFF

j_call: TRBJ2-7
d_call: -
cdr3_length: 13
clone_size: -
v_call: TRBV19
cdr3_nt: TGTGCCAGTACCGGGACTGTTGCCTACGAGCAGTACTTC
cdr3_aa: CASTGTVAYEQYF

j_call: TRBJ1-1
d_call: TRBD1
cdr3_length: 12
clone_size: -
v_call: TRBV29-1
cdr3_nt: TGCAGCGTTGAGACAGGGACTACTGAAGCTTTCTTT
cdr3_aa: CSVETGTTEAFF

j_call: TRBJ2-7
d_call: TRBD1
cdr3_length: 14
clone_size: -
v_call: TRBV29-1
cdr3_nt: TGCAGCGTAGACAAAGGACAGGGTACCTACGAGCAGTACTTC
cdr3_aa: CSVDKGQGTYEQYF

j_call: TRBJ1-3
d_call: TRBD1
cdr3_length: 17
clone_size: -
v_call: TRBV9
cdr3_nt: TGTGCCAGCAGCGTAACCGACGAGGGACAGGGCGGAAACACCATATATTTT
cdr3_aa: CASSVTDEGQGGNTIYF

j_call: TRBJ2-1
d_call: -
cdr3_length: 18
clone_size: -
v_call: TRBV5-1
cdr3_nt: TGCGCCAGCAGCACCCACCCCCTCCGGGACTCCTCCTACAATGAGCAGTTCTTC
cdr3_aa: CASSTHPLRDSSYNEQFF

j_call: TRBJ1-1
d_call: -
cdr3_length: 15
clone_size: -
v_call: TRBV30
cdr3_nt: TGTGCCTGGAGTGTGAGGGGGGGAATAAACACTGAAGCTTTCTTT
cdr3_aa: CAWSVRGGINTEAFF

j_call: TRBJ1-2
d_call: TRBD1
cdr3_length: 14
clone_size: -
v_call: TRBV27
cdr3_nt: TGTGCCAGCAGCCCGAGGACAGGGAACTATGGCTACACCTTC
cdr3_aa: CASSPRTGNYGYTF

j_call: TRBJ1-4
d_call: -
cdr3_length: 15
clone_size: -
v_call: TRBV5-4
cdr3_nt: TGTGCCAGCAGCCCACGGGGAGGGGGGCAAGAAAAACTGTTTTTT
cdr3_aa: CASSPRGGGQEKLFF

j_call: TRBJ1-2
d_call: -
cdr3_length: 14
clone_size: -
v_call: TRBV6-5
cdr3_nt: TGTGCCAGCAGTTACAGCGACGGGTACTATGGCTACACCTTC
cdr3_aa: CASSYSDGYYGYTF

j_call: TRBJ1-6
d_call: TRBD1
cdr3_length: 16
clone_size: -
v_call: TRBV30
cdr3_nt: TGTGCCTGGAGTGAAGTTGGGACAGGGAATAATTCACCCCTCCACTTT
cdr3_aa: CAWSEVGTGNNSPLHF

j_call: TRBJ2-1
d_call: TRBD2
cdr3_length: 13
clone_size: -
v_call: TRBV18
cdr3_nt: TGTGCCAGCTCACCTCTCCCTAGCGGGGAGCAGTTCTTC
cdr3_aa: CASSPLPSGEQFF

j_call: TRBJ2-3
d_call: -
cdr3_length: 13
clone_size: -
v_call: TRBV24-1
cdr3_nt: TGTGCCACCCGAGCTAGCGGCACAGATACGCAGTATTTT
cdr3_aa: CATRASGTDTQYF

j_call: TRBJ1-5
d_call: -
cdr3_length: 11
clone_size: -
v_call: TRBV12-3/TRBV12-4
cdr3_nt: TGTGCCAGCAGTTTTGGTGCGGGGCAGCATTTT
cdr3_aa: CASSFGAGQHF

j_call: TRBJ1-1
d_call: TRBD1
cdr3_length: 14
clone_size: -
v_call: TRBV6-5
cdr3_nt: TGTGCCAGCAGCCGAGACAGGGGGCCAACTGAAGCTTTCTTT
cdr3_aa: CASSRDRGPTEAFF

j_call: TRBJ2-5
d_call: TRBD1
cdr3_length: 16
clone_size: -
v_call: TRBV5-1
cdr3_nt: TGCGCCAGCAGCTTGAATAAGGGGGCAATCCAAGAGACCCAGTACTTC
cdr3_aa: CASSLNKGAIQETQYF

j_call: TRBJ2-7
d_call: TRBD2
cdr3_length: 17
clone_size: -
v_call: TRBV19
cdr3_nt: TGTGCCAGTAGTCCCCGACTAGCGGGGGTCCCTTCCTACGAGCAGTACTTC
cdr3_aa: CASSPRLAGVPSYEQYF

j_call: TRBJ2-7
d_call: -
cdr3_length: 14
clone_size: -
v_call: TRBV10-1
cdr3_nt: TGCGCCAGCAGTACCGGGCCCGGGACCTACGAGCAGTACTTC
cdr3_aa: CASSTGPGTYEQYF

j_call: TRBJ1-2
d_call: -
cdr3_length: 15
clone_size: -
v_call: TRBV27
cdr3_nt: TGTGCCAGCAGTTTAATTCGGGGGTATGGCTATGGCTACACCTTC
cdr3_aa: CASSLIRGYGYGYTF

j_call: TRBJ1-2
d_call: -
cdr3_length: 13
clone_size: -
v_call: TRBV5-1
cdr3_nt: TGCGCCAGCAGCACCGGGTCTAACTATGGCTACACCTTC
cdr3_aa: CASSTGSNYGYTF

j_call: TRBJ1-2
d_call: TRBD1
cdr3_length: 14
clone_size: once
v_call: TRBV6-5
cdr3_nt: TGTGCCAGCAGTTATTCAACAGGGGCTGATGGCTACACCTTC
cdr3_aa: CASSYSTGADGYTF

j_call: TRBJ1-1
d_call: TRBD1
cdr3_length: 16
clone_size: -
v_call: TRBV25-1
cdr3_nt: TGTGCCAGCAGTGATCCACGCTTTCAGGGGGACACTGAAGCTTTCTTT
cdr3_aa: CASSDPRFQGDTEAFF

j_call: TRBJ1-4
d_call: -
cdr3_length: 15
clone_size: -
v_call: TRBV5-5
cdr3_nt: TGTGCCAGCAGCTTGGGGGCTCCAACTAATGAAAAACTGTTTTTT
cdr3_aa: CASSLGAPTNEKLFF

j_call: TRBJ1-5
d_call: -
cdr3_length: 14
clone_size: -
v_call: TRBV6-5
cdr3_nt: TGTGCCAGCACCTTGACAGAAGGCAATCAGCCCCAGCATTTT
cdr3_aa: CASTLTEGNQPQHF

j_call: TRBJ1-1
d_call: -
cdr3_length: 13
clone_size: -
v_call: TRBV29-1
cdr3_nt: TGCAGCGTGACAGCGGGGAAGAACACTGAAGCTTTCTTT
cdr3_aa: CSVTAGKNTEAFF

j_call: TRBJ2-1
d_call: TRBD1
cdr3_length: 17
clone_size: -
v_call: TRBV28
cdr3_nt: TGTGCCAGCAGTTTTCTTCCTTCCGGGACAGGGGAAAATGAGCAGTTCTTC
cdr3_aa: CASSFLPSGTGENEQFF

j_call: TRBJ1-6
d_call: TRBD1
cdr3_length: 13
clone_size: -
v_call: TRBV10-3
cdr3_nt: TGTGCCATCGGGACAGGGGGCAGTTCACCCCTCCACTTT
cdr3_aa: CAIGTGGSSPLHF

j_call: TRBJ1-1
d_call: -
cdr3_length: 15
clone_size: -
v_call: TRBV6-5
cdr3_nt: TGTGCCAGCAGTTATGGGCTGCTAATGAACACTGAAGCTTTCTTT
cdr3_aa: CASSYGLLMNTEAFF